These T cell receptor beta chains were read from a single sample in a study of lymphopenia after photon versus proton radiotherapy. Sequencing used immunoSEQ multiplex PCR; TCRdb keeps in-frame clones, though not all of them. The sample yields around 20,000 clones, roughly 85% seen once. The sequencing here drew on peripheral blood, taken from a patient treated with photon-based radiotherapy. The receptors were sampled from a man aged 55 to 70 with pancreatic cancer. Both conserved end residues are part of each CDR3. D genes are given only for firm matches. Expanded clones are given a class, and other clones once, few, many or no size at all.

cdr3_nt cdr3_aa clone_size v_call cdr3_length d_call j_call
TGTGCCAGCAGCCCCCGGACCAACACCGGGGAGCTGTTTTTT CASSPRTNTGELFF few TRBV7-9 14 NA TRBJ2-2
TGTGCCTGGAGTGTAAGGGGTCAGCCCCAGCATTTT CAWSVRGQPQHF NA TRBV30 12 NA TRBJ1-5
TGCGCCAGCAGCCCCCGGATGGGGCGGGGCGGAGATACGCAGTATTTT CASSPRMGRGGDTQYF once TRBV4-3 16 NA TRBJ2-3
TGCGCCAGCAGCTTGGGATTCGGGGATCAGCCCCAGCATTTT CASSLGFGDQPQHF few TRBV5-1 14 NA TRBJ1-5
TGTGCCAGCAGCCAGAACAGGGACCTCGGGCAGTACTTC CASSQNRDLGQYF few TRBV14 13 NA TRBJ2-7
TGTGCCAGCAGCTCCGACAACAGCATCTCTGGGGCCAACGTCCTGACTTTC CASSSDNSISGANVLTF NA TRBV11-1 17 NA TRBJ2-6
TGCGCCAGCAGCTTGTGGACAGGGGGGAATCAGCCCCAGCATTTT CASSLWTGGNQPQHF NA TRBV5-1 15 TRBD1 TRBJ1-5
TGTGCCAGCAGTGAATGGGGGGACAGGCTCTATGGCTACACCTTC CASSEWGDRLYGYTF NA TRBV6-1 15 TRBD1 TRBJ1-2
TGCGCCAGCAGCTTTTTCCTCCTCAACTTAGCGGCGGGGGGAGCCAAAAACATTCAGTACTTC CASSFFLLNLAAGGAKNIQYF NA TRBV5-1 21 TRBD2 TRBJ2-4
TGTGCCAGCACCTCCGGGGTAAACCGGTTGGGCACAGATACGCAGTATTTT CASTSGVNRLGTDTQYF NA TRBV7-2 17 NA TRBJ2-3
TGTGCCAGCAGCGGGACTGGAGAGACCCAGTACTTC CASSGTGETQYF NA TRBV2 12 NA TRBJ2-5
TGTGCCAGCAGCACCTCAAGTGGGTCGTGGGGCAATCAGCCCCAGCATTTT CASSTSSGSWGNQPQHF NA TRBV7-9 17 NA TRBJ1-5
TGTGCTAGTGGTTTAATGGACAGCACGGACATTCAGTACTTC CASGLMDSTDIQYF NA TRBV12-5 14 NA TRBJ2-4
TGTGCCAGCAGAAGGGACAGCACGCGCCAAGCTTTCTTT CASRRDSTRQAFF NA TRBV5-4 13 TRBD1 TRBJ1-1
TGTGCCAGTAGTCAGGACCATAGTCGGAGGAATCAGCCCCAGCATTTT CASSQDHSRRNQPQHF NA TRBV19 16 NA TRBJ1-5
TGTGCCAGCAGCACCGGGACAGGGAGTAACACCGGGGAGCTGTTTTTT CASSTGTGSNTGELFF NA TRBV7-3 16 TRBD1 TRBJ2-2
TGTGCCAGCTCACCTATTACGTACAATGAGCAGTTCTTC CASSPITYNEQFF NA TRBV18 13 NA TRBJ2-1
TGCGCCAGCAGCCAATCCATGCGGCCCAGCGGGGGGTACGAGCAGTACTTC CASSQSMRPSGGYEQYF NA TRBV4-3 17 TRBD2 TRBJ2-7
TGTGCCAGCAGCTCCGAGGGGACAGGGGGACTCCATGGCTACACCTTC CASSSEGTGGLHGYTF NA TRBV5-4 16 TRBD1 TRBJ1-2
TGCGCCAGCAGCTGGCGGGGGGGCGAGCAACAGGGCTACACCTTC CASSWRGGEQQGYTF NA TRBV4-1 15 NA TRBJ1-2
TGTGCCAGCTCACGAGAGGTATGGTTTGAAGCTTTCTTT CASSREVWFEAFF few TRBV18 13 NA TRBJ1-1
TGTGCCAGCAGTTACTCGATGCTGCGGGGGGAAGAGACCCAGTACTTC CASSYSMLRGEETQYF NA TRBV6-5 16 TRBD2 TRBJ2-5
TGTGCCAGCAACGGACAGAACACCGGGGAGCTGTTTTTT CASNGQNTGELFF NA TRBV7-2 13 NA TRBJ2-2
TGTGCCGGGGGGTCGGGGGAAGTAGAGACCCAGTACTTC CAGGSGEVETQYF NA TRBV2 13 NA TRBJ2-5
TGTGCCAGCAGTTACCGGGAGACCAACGTCCTGACTTTC CASSYRETNVLTF NA TRBV6-5 13 NA TRBJ2-6
TGTGCCAGCACGGGTAGCCCCAGCAGAGATACGCAGTATTTT CASTGSPSRDTQYF NA TRBV6-5 14 NA TRBJ2-3
TGTGCCAGCTCTGGGCCGCAAGAGACCCAGTACTTC CASSGPQETQYF NA TRBV7-9 12 NA TRBJ2-5
TGTGCCAGCAGCTCACCCAACAGTGAAGCTTTCTTT CASSSPNSEAFF NA TRBV7-9 12 NA TRBJ1-1
TGCGCCAGCAGCTTTGACGGGGACGGCAATCAGCCCCAGCATTTT CASSFDGDGNQPQHF once TRBV5-1 15 NA TRBJ1-5
TGTGCCAGCAGTTACCTAGGGGACAGCCATGGCTACACCTTC CASSYLGDSHGYTF NA TRBV6-5 14 TRBD1 TRBJ1-2
TGTGCCAGCAGGGAATTGAATGGCTACACCTTC CASRELNGYTF NA TRBV6-6 11 NA TRBJ1-2
TGTGCTAGCAGCTTCTCCGGGGCCCAAGAGACCCAGTACTTC CASSFSGAQETQYF NA TRBV7-7 14 NA TRBJ2-5
TGTGCCAGCAGCTCAAGACCGGGGGTCGGGACCCAGTACTTC CASSSRPGVGTQYF NA TRBV5-5 14 NA TRBJ2-5
TGCAGCGTTTTCGGACAGGCCTCCACTGAAGCTTTCTTT CSVFGQASTEAFF NA TRBV29-1 13 TRBD1 TRBJ1-1
TGCGCCAGCAGCTTGTCCGGGACAACGAACACCGGGGAGCTGTTTTTT CASSLSGTTNTGELFF once TRBV5-1 16 NA TRBJ2-2
TGCGCCAGCAGCTTGGACGGGGCCCGCCGCACAGATACGCAGTATTTT CASSLDGARRTDTQYF NA TRBV5-1 16 NA TRBJ2-3
TGTGCCAGTAGATCAGGGGAGGTCACTGGGGCCAACGTCCTGACTTTC CASRSGEVTGANVLTF NA TRBV19 16 NA TRBJ2-6
TGCGCCAGCAGTGAGTCTCGGACAGGGAGGGCTGAAGCTTTCTTT CASSESRTGRAEAFF few TRBV10-2 15 TRBD1 TRBJ1-1
TGTGCCACCAGCAGAGGTTTAATGGGGGCCGGGGAGCTGTTTTTT CATSRGLMGAGELFF NA TRBV15 15 NA TRBJ2-2
TGTGCCAGCAGCCCCTACCAATCCTACAATGAGCAGTTCTTC CASSPYQSYNEQFF once TRBV7-3 14 NA TRBJ2-1
TGTGCCAGCAGCTCCGCCCCGGGACCAGAGGACACCATATATTTT CASSSAPGPEDTIYF NA TRBV11-3 15 NA TRBJ1-3
TGTGCCAGCAGCCCCACTGGACAGACTGGAAACACCATATATTTT CASSPTGQTGNTIYF NA TRBV9 15 NA TRBJ1-3
TGTGCCAGCGCCTGGACCTATAATGAAAAACTGTTTTTT CASAWTYNEKLFF NA TRBV27 13 NA TRBJ1-4
TGTGCCAGCAGCCTACGCGATCAGCCCCAGCATTTT CASSLRDQPQHF NA TRBV7-9 12 NA TRBJ1-5
TGTGCCAGCCGACGGGACAGGGGGAACACTGAAGCTTTCTTT CASRRDRGNTEAFF NA TRBV5-4 14 TRBD1 TRBJ1-1
TGTGCCAGCAGTGAGGTTAGAGGAACTGAAGCTTTCTTT CASSEVRGTEAFF NA TRBV6-4 13 NA TRBJ1-1
TGCGCCAGCATTGATGGAGGGCGCGACTATGGCTACACCTTC CASIDGGRDYGYTF NA TRBV10-1 14 NA TRBJ1-2
TGCGCCAGCAGCTTGGAGTCCTGGGGCAGGTCGGGCACTGAAGCTTTCTTT CASSLESWGRSGTEAFF NA TRBV5-1 17 NA TRBJ1-1
TGTGCCAGCAGCTTATGGGAGGGAACGAGCTCCTACAATGAGCAGTTCTTC CASSLWEGTSSYNEQFF once TRBV11-2 17 TRBD2 TRBJ2-1
TGCGCCAGCAGCTTGCGACAGGGGACCACCGGGGAGCTGTTTTTT CASSLRQGTTGELFF NA TRBV5-1 15 TRBD1 TRBJ2-2
TGTGCCAGCAGTGAATCAGTAAATCAGCCCCAGCATTTT CASSESVNQPQHF NA TRBV6-1 13 NA TRBJ1-5